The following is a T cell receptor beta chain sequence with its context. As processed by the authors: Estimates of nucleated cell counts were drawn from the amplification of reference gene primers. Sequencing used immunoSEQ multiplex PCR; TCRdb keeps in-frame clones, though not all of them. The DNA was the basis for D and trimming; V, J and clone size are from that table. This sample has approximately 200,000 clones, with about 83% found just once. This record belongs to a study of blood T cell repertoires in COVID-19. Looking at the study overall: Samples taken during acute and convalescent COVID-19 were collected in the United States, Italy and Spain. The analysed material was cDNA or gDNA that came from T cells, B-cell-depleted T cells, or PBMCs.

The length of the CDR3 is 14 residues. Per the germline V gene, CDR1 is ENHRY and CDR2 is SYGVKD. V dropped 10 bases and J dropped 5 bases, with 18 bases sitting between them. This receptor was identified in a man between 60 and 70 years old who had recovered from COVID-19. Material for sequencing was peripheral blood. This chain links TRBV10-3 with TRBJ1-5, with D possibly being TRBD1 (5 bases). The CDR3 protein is CATQGAGGDQPQHF. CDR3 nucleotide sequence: TGTGCCACCCAAGGGGCCGGAGGGGATCAGCCCCAGCATTTT.